Shown below are 26 T cell receptor beta chains from a single sample sequenced in a study of blood T cells in healthy people across ages. Next came a second PCR, run for about 6 to 12 cycles, which used a sample-barcoded 5' primer along with a J-beta primer mix. One entry per CDR3 protein results from TCRdb running MiXCR on the 5' RACE reads. The sample has some 890,000 distinct CDR3 sequences; roughly 28% are singletons. This sample also appeared in a second study, on T cells of mothers and their children.

The sequenced material came from blood. The receptors derive from a woman aged 40 to 50 in good health.

This clonotype was detected ten times or more. The chain employs TRBV6-6 and TRBJ2-7; D remains ambiguous. The CDR3 contains 13 residues. Germline V gives CDR1 MNHNY, CDR2 SVGAGI (reference sequence). Trimming shortened V by 0 bases and J by 5 bases, and 8 bases separated the two germline ends. CDR3 residues: CASSYSALHEQYF. CDR3 coding DNA: TGTGCCAGCAGTTACTCTGCGTTACACGAGCAGTACTTC.

This clonotype was seen only a few times. The chain uses TRBV11-1 and TRBJ2-7; D is ambiguous. V shed 5 bases and J shed 1 base, with 12 bases lying between them. The CDR3 sequence is 14 residues long. Germline loops: CDR1 SGHAT, CDR2 FQDESV (reference sequence). CDR3 residues: CASSPSMGSYEQYF. In DNA, the CDR3 is TGTGCCAGCAGCCCCAGTATGGGGTCCTACGAGCAGTACTTC.

This clonotype has only a few counts. The gene calls are TRBV6-6 and TRBJ2-5, with D possibly called TRBD1 or TRBD2 (5 bases each). Germline-derived CDR1 and CDR2 are MNHNY and SVGAGI (reference sequence). V was clipped by 2 bases and J by 5 bases, with 12 bases between them. The CDR3 has 14 residues. DNA of the CDR3: TGTGCCAGCAGTTACCAAGAGGGGTGGGAGACCCAGTACTTC. Its translation: CASSYQEGWETQYF.

The chain joins TRBV7-2 to TRBJ1-1; D is ambiguous. The CDR3 loop spans 16 amino acids. The germline V gene encodes CDR1 SGHTA and CDR2 FQGNSA. V dropped 1 base and J dropped 1 base, with 13 bases sitting between them. DNA for the CDR3: TGTGCCAGCAGCTTAGGCCTAATGTGGGGGAACACTGAAGCTTTCTTT. Translation: CASSLGLMWGNTEAFF.

The chain recombines TRBV5-1 with TRBJ2-1; 9 bases map to TRBD1. V was clipped by 3 bases and J by 7 bases; unmatched bases: 8. The length of the CDR3 is 15 residues. The germline V gene has CDR1 SGHRS and CDR2 YFSETQ. The CDR3 protein is CASSYPGQGSNEQFF. CDR3 DNA: TGCGCCAGCAGCTACCCGGGACAGGGTTCAAATGAGCAGTTCTTC.

The chain uses TRBV6-1 and TRBJ2-5, with D perhaps TRBD1 (6 bases). CDR3 length: 14 amino acids. Germline CDR1 is MNHNS and CDR2 is SASEGT. With 5 bases removed from V and 4 bases from J, the gap between germline ends came to 14 bases. CDR3: CASSRQARGETQYF. Written as DNA, the CDR3 is TGTGCCAGCAGTAGACAGGCCAGGGGAGAGACCCAGTACTTC.

This clonotype has a count of ten or more. This chain links TRBV7-2 with TRBJ1-5; D perhaps matches TRBD1 (6 bases). Per the germline V gene, CDR1 is SGHTA and CDR2 is FQGNSA. V gave up 3 bases and J gave up 2 bases, with 11 bases separating them. This CDR3 contains 15 residues. The CDR3 spells CASSLAGAGNQPQHF. The CDR3 bases are TGTGCCAGCAGCTTGGCGGGGGCAGGCAATCAGCCCCAGCATTTT.

In its sample, this clonotype was seen a few times. The chain uses TRBV5-1 and TRBJ2-3; the D gene could be TRBD1 or TRBD2 (5 bases each). Deletions cut 0 bases from V and 5 bases from J, with 13 bases between. CDR1 is SGHRS and CDR2 is YFSETQ in the germline V gene. The CDR3 runs to 15 residues. CDR3: CASSLVVGTGDTQYF. CDR3 coding DNA: TGCGCCAGCAGCTTGGTAGTGGGGACCGGAGATACGCAGTATTTT.

In this sample, this clonotype turned up many times. The J gene is TRBJ2-1, the V gene TRBV7-2; the D is unclear. Per the germline V gene, CDR1 is SGHTA and CDR2 is FQGNSA. Trimming shortened V by 0 bases and J by 7 bases, and 10 bases separated the two germline ends. This CDR3 has 14 amino acids. The CDR3: CASSLAIWGNEQFF. The DNA for the CDR3 is TGTGCCAGCAGCTTAGCCATCTGGGGAAATGAGCAGTTCTTC.

The chain uses TRBV3-1 and TRBJ2-2, with D perhaps TRBD2 (6 bases). Deletions cut 4 bases from V and 2 bases from J, with 17 bases between. Germline CDR1 and CDR2: LGHDT and YNNKEL (reference sequence). CDR3 size: 17 residues. Here the CDR3 reads CASSLSVLAGNTGELFF. The CDR3 DNA sequence: TGTGCCAGCAGCCTTTCGGTACTAGCAGGAAACACCGGGGAGCTGTTTTTT.

On this clonotype: A much bigger clone sits one base away, suggesting this may be a read error. The chain combines TRBV20-1 with TRBJ2-1, with 9 bases matching TRBD1. The CDR3 has 13 residues. The J segment lost 8 bases and the V segment lost 3 bases, leaving 5 bases of the junction unmatched. Germline CDR1 reads DFQATT; CDR2 reads SNEGSKA (reference sequence). In DNA form, the CDR3 reads TGCAGTGCTAGGGGGACAGGGAGGGATGAGCAGTTCTTC. It specifies CSARGTGRDEQFF.

V gene TRBV5-6 combines with J gene TRBJ1-2, with 8 bases that match TRBD1. The ends lost 3 bases at V and 7 bases at J; junction bases unmatched: 11. The germline V gene has CDR1 SGHDT and CDR2 YYEEEE. CDR3 length equals 15 residues. CDR3 loop: CASSWVDRERSGYTF. In nucleotides, the CDR3 is TGTGCCAGCAGCTGGGTGGACAGGGAGCGTAGTGGCTACACCTTC.

This clonotype has just a few counts. The rearrangement links TRBV9 to TRBJ2-1, with D maybe TRBD2 (5 bases). The CDR3 runs 16 residues. Trimming removed 4 bases from V and 0 bases from J, with 14 bases in between. Germline values: CDR1 SGDLS, CDR2 YYNGEE. The DNA for the CDR3 is TGTGCCAGCAGCCTCAGCGGTCGTAGCTCCTACAATGAGCAGTTCTTC. Translating it yields CASSLSGRSSYNEQFF.

This clonotype came up many times. The rearrangement joins TRBV11-1 to TRBJ2-5, with D maybe TRBD1 (6 bases). From germline, CDR1 is SGHAT and CDR2 FQDESV (reference sequence). The CDR3 is made up of 17 amino acids. The V and J ends lost 1 base and 9 bases respectively, with 24 bases between them. CDR3 sequence (DNA): TGTGCCAGCAGCTTAGGTCTACAGCGACAGGCTGGTGGGGCCCAGTACTTC. Amino acids: CASSLGLQRQAGGAQYF.

The chain combines TRBV15 with TRBJ1-5; D not resolved. V shed 0 bases and J shed 2 bases, with 8 bases lying between them. Germline-derived CDR1 and CDR2 are LNHNV and YYDKDF (reference sequence). The length of the CDR3 is 15 residues. CDR3 residues: CATSRDPTGNQPQHF. The CDR3, as DNA: TGTGCCACCAGCAGAGATCCCACAGGCAATCAGCCCCAGCATTTT.

This clonotype has just a few counts. This sequence joins TRBV5-1 and TRBJ2-5; D uncertain. This CDR3 has 14 residues. Germline lookup yields CDR1 SGHRS and CDR2 YFSETQ. Trimming removed 0 bases at V and 3 bases at J, with 9 bases between. CDR3 loop: CASSLEVAEETQYF. The CDR3 region has the DNA TGCGCCAGCAGCTTGGAGGTGGCGGAAGAGACCCAGTACTTC.

The chain combines TRBV20-1 with TRBJ1-1, with 8 bases lining up with TRBD1. The CDR3 runs to 12 residues. Trimming cost V 5 bases and J 11 bases; bases outside gene matches: 10. Germline CDR1 reads DFQATT; CDR2 reads SNEGSKA (reference sequence). The CDR3 DNA reads TGCAGTGCTCGGGGCCCGGGACAGGTTGCTTTCTTT. Translating gives CSARGPGQVAFF.

The chain couples TRBV4-2 to TRBJ2-1, with D maybe TRBD1 (5 bases). V lost 0 bases to trimming and J lost 9 bases, with 12 bases between them. This CDR3 is 14 amino acids long. CDR1 and CDR2 (germline): LGHNA, YNFKEQ. CDR3 coding DNA: TGTGCCAGCAGCCAAGATGCAGGGTTACGTGAGCAGTTCTTC. Its protein product is CASSQDAGLREQFF.

This clonotype has only a few counts. V is TRBV6-5 and J is TRBJ1-1, with a possible D match to TRBD1 (5 bases). Deletions cut 0 bases from V and 0 bases from J, with 5 bases between. This CDR3 has 14 residues. The V gene's germline CDR1 is MNHEY and CDR2 SVGAGI. The CDR3 sequence: CASSYSGVNTEAFF. The DNA of the CDR3 is TGTGCCAGCAGTTACTCAGGGGTGAACACTGAAGCTTTCTTT.

This clonotype has a single count. A much larger clone lies one base from this, so it may be a read error. The V and J genes are TRBV5-1 and TRBJ2-4; 9 nucleotides match TRBD1. There are 14 residues in the CDR3. The germline CDR1 and CDR2 sequences are SGHRS and YFSETQ. CDR3 sequence: CTSSSRTGANIQYF. CDR3 nucleotides: TGCACCAGCAGCTCTAGGACAGGGGCAAACATTCAGTACTTC.

This clonotype occurred many times. The chain combines TRBV7-8 with TRBJ2-6; D uncertain. Germline CDR1 SGHVS, CDR2 FQNEAQ. The CDR3 runs to 16 residues. V dropped 1 base and J dropped 2 bases, with 9 bases sitting between them. CDR3 loop: CASSLEVTPGANVLTF. CDR3 DNA: TGTGCCAGCAGCTTAGAGGTAACCCCTGGGGCCAACGTCCTGACTTTC.

To note about this clonotype: The junction departs from germline at one end; a sequencing error may be responsible. V is TRBV11-2 and J is TRBJ2-4, with D possibly TRBD1 on 6 matching bases. Germline CDR1 and CDR2: SGHAT and FQNNGV. The CDR3 runs to 19 residues. The CDR3 DNA reads TGTGCCAGCAACTTAGGGAAGGGTGGACAGAGAGGTCAGGGAAACATTCAGTACTTC. This sequence encodes CASNLGKGGQRGQGNIQYF.

The chain carries TRBV28 and TRBJ1-2; D is unclear. The V gene lost 3 bases and the J gene lost 10 bases, with 15 bases spanning the gap. Germline assignment: CDR1 MDHEN and CDR2 SYDVKM. The CDR3 has 13 residues. CDR3 loop: CASSFTSALVYTF. The CDR3 bases are TGTGCCAGCAGTTTCACCAGCGCCTTAGTCTACACCTTC.

This chain connects TRBV6-1 to TRBJ2-1; D gene uncertain. V was shortened by 4 bases and J by 8 bases, with 12 bases between the two germline ends. Germline lookup yields CDR1 MNHNS and CDR2 SASEGT. The CDR3 runs 13 residues. In DNA form, the CDR3 reads TGTGCCAGCAGTGTTAACAGAAGGTATGAGCAGTTCTTC. It specifies CASSVNRRYEQFF.

This clonotype was picked up a small number of times. V and J are TRBV11-3 and TRBJ2-5; TRBD2 is a possible D gene (6 bases). Germline CDR1 SGHNT, CDR2 YENEEA. The CDR3 contains 16 residues. V lost 1 base and J 7 bases, leaving 19 bases between the germline ends. In DNA, the CDR3 is TGTGCCAGCAGCTTAGGGGGCGGGGACGCCGCCGGGACCCAGTACTTC. Residues: CASSLGGGDAAGTQYF.

This clonotype came up a few times. The rearrangement joins TRBV12-3 or TRBV12-4 to TRBJ1-5; D is perhaps TRBD1 (6 bases). With 3 bases removed from V and 3 bases from J, the gap between germline ends came to 21 bases. The CDR3 length is 18 residues. CDR3 protein: CASSFSSDFGTFNQPQHF. CDR3 nucleotide sequence: TGTGCCAGCAGTTTTTCAAGCGATTTCGGGACATTCAATCAGCCCCAGCATTTT.